One and the same sample provided the 25 T cell receptor beta chains below, sequenced in a study of T cell responses to AZD1222 COVID-19 vaccine. TCRdb's copy holds only in-frame clones and misses some; the assay was immunoSEQ multiplex PCR. The sample includes about 69,000 clones, 75% to 90% of them seen just once. The sample consisted of peripheral blood, taken 28 days after the second AZD1222 dose. The receptors were sampled from an adult who received the AZD1222 COVID-19 vaccine.

This clone is termed large. The chain couples TRBV18 to TRBJ1-2, with a weak D call TRBD1 (6 bases). Germline assignment: CDR1 KGHSH and CDR2 LQKENI. The germline V and J ends were trimmed by 6 bases and 6 bases, with 14 bases remaining between them. CDR3 length: 13 amino acids. The CDR3 nucleotides read TGTGCCAGCTCGGCGCAGGGGACTAATGGCTACACCTTC. Amino acid sequence: CASSAQGTNGYTF.

This chain links TRBV5-1 with TRBJ1-4; 7 bases fit TRBD1. The junction had 7 bases not matched to a gene; V was cut back by 3 bases and J by 5 bases. CDR1 is SGHRS, CDR2 YFSETQ, per germline. The CDR3 is 15 residues long. The CDR3 reads CASSSTGQLNEKLFF. The CDR3 DNA is TGCGCCAGCAGCTCCACGGGACAGCTCAATGAAAAACTGTTTTTT.

The rearrangement joins TRBV7-9 to TRBJ1-1; TRBD1 aligns across 11 bases. Germline V lookup: CDR1 SEHNR, CDR2 FQNEAQ (reference sequence). With 5 bases clipped from V and 4 bases from J, the junction kept 6 bases outside the gene matches. This CDR3 comprises 15 residues. CDR3: CASSPGQGAGTEAFF. CDR3 in DNA: TGTGCCAGCAGCCCAGGACAGGGGGCGGGCACTGAAGCTTTCTTT.

V and J are TRBV12-3 or TRBV12-4 and TRBJ1-1; TRBD1 is a possible D gene (6 bases). V gave up 6 bases and J gave up 6 bases, with 8 bases separating them. The length of the CDR3 is 11 residues. The CDR3: CASRRTAEAFF. The CDR3, as DNA: TGTGCCAGCAGAAGGACAGCTGAAGCTTTCTTT.

The sample holds one count of this clone. This chain joins TRBV7-2 and TRBJ2-3, with 8 bases identical to TRBD1. The V gene's germline CDR1 is SGHTA and CDR2 FQGNSA. The V gene end was trimmed by 5 bases and the J gene end by 8 bases; junction bases not matched to a gene: 6. The CDR3 covers 13 residues. Written as DNA, the CDR3 is TGTGCCAGCAGCGCAACACAGGGGGGTACGCAGTATTTT. Encoded protein: CASSATQGGTQYF. Based on the CDR3 plus reference TRBV7-2 and TRBJ2-3, the full variable domain is GAGVSQSPSNKVTEKGKDVELRCDPISGHTALYWYRQSLGQGLEFLIYFQGNSAPDKSGLPSDRFSAERTGGSVSTLTIQRTQQEDSAVYLCASSATQGGTQYFGPGTRLTVL.

The chain is built from TRBV7-9 and TRBJ1-4; D perhaps matches TRBD1 (5 bases). The CDR3 runs to 14 residues. Germline CDR1 reads SEHNR; CDR2 reads FQNEAQ (reference sequence). The ends were cut back, 9 bases at V and 0 bases at J, with 11 bases in the middle. In DNA form, the CDR3 reads TGTGCCAGTTGGGACGGGACAACTAATGAAAAACTGTTTTTT. Residues: CASWDGTTNEKLFF.

The chain recombines TRBV19 with TRBJ1-1; a possible D gene is TRBD1 (6 bases). V dropped 4 bases and J dropped 1 base, with 10 bases sitting between them. Germline CDR1 reads LNHDA; CDR2 reads SQIVND (reference sequence). This CDR3 is built from 14 residues. This chain's CDR3 is CASSTPRGNTEAFF. CDR3 DNA sequence: TGTGCCAGTAGTACCCCCAGGGGGAACACTGAAGCTTTCTTT. The variable domain in full, with the rest retrieved from reference TRBV19 and TRBJ1-1, is DGGITQSPKYLFRKEGQNVTLSCEQNLNHDAMYWYRQDPGQGLRLIYYSQIVNDFQKGDIAEGYSVSREKKESFPLTVTSAQKNPTAFYLCASSTPRGNTEAFFGQGTRLTVV.

The J gene is TRBJ1-5, the V gene TRBV27, with 8 bases identical to TRBD1. J was trimmed by 5 bases and V by 4 bases; bases with no gene match: 4. Germline V CDR1 and CDR2: MNHEY, SMNVEV (reference sequence). This CDR3 has 14 amino acids. CDR3 bases: TGTGCCAGCAGTTCTCCAGGGGGCGATCAGCCCCAGCATTTT. Amino acid sequence: CASSSPGGDQPQHF.

V is TRBV7-2 and J is TRBJ2-1; TRBD2 matches at 8 bases. The V segment lost 6 bases and the J segment 8 bases; nucleotides outside the gene matches: 12. Germline V gene lookup returns CDR1 SGHTA and CDR2 FQGNSA. The CDR3 is 15 residues long. The CDR3: CASSRTGTSYYEQFF. CDR3 in DNA: TGTGCCAGCAGTCGTACCGGGACTAGTTACTATGAGCAGTTCTTC. The whole variable domain, remainder taken from reference TRBV7-2 and TRBJ2-1, is GAGVSQSPSNKVTEKGKDVELRCDPISGHTALYWYRQSLGQGLEFLIYFQGNSAPDKSGLPSDRFSAERTGGSVSTLTIQRTQQEDSAVYLCASSRTGTSYYEQFFGPGTRLTVL.

The rearrangement uses TRBV7-9 and TRBJ2-7, with no clear D. The germline V gene has CDR1 SEHNR and CDR2 FQNEAQ (reference sequence). V gave up 6 bases and J gave up 6 bases, with 18 bases separating them. The CDR3 has 14 amino acids. The CDR3 region is CASRASIGGREQYF. CDR3 sequence (DNA): TGTGCCAGCAGAGCTTCTATTGGTGGTCGCGAGCAGTACTTC.

The table lists this clone with a few counts. CDR3 DNA: TGTGCCAGCAGCGGGGGGTTGGGGACTAATGAAAAACTGTTTTTT. This codes for CASSGGLGTNEKLFF. The J gene is TRBJ1-4, the V gene TRBV6-5; tentative D call: TRBD1 (5 bases). V lost 6 bases and J lost 2, with 13 bases in between. Looked up from germline, CDR1 is MNHEY and CDR2 is SVGAGI. This CDR3 has 15 amino acids.

This clone is a singleton in its sample. V usage is TRBV10-3 and J usage is TRBJ2-1; D is ambiguous. Trimming removed 5 bases at V and 7 bases at J, with 12 bases between. This CDR3 has 13 amino acids. Germline V gene lookup returns CDR1 ENHRY and CDR2 SYGVKD. The CDR3 DNA reads TGTGCCATCAGTATCGACTTAGGGAATGAGCAGTTCTTC. Translation gives CAISIDLGNEQFF.

The rearrangement links TRBV5-4 to TRBJ2-7, with D possibly matching TRBD1 (5 bases). The V end was cut by 0 bases, the J end by 5 bases, with 12 bases between. CDR3 size: 14 residues. From germline, CDR1 is SGHNT and CDR2 YYREEE (reference sequence). DNA of the CDR3: TGTGCCAGCAGCTTGGCGGCAGGGCTCGACGAGCAGTACTTC. This sequence encodes CASSLAAGLDEQYF.

This chain joins TRBV6-6 and TRBJ1-6; weak D call: TRBD1 (5 bases). V shed 5 bases and J shed 11 bases, with 19 bases lying between them. This CDR3 comprises 15 residues. Germline V lookup: CDR1 MNHNY, CDR2 SVGAGI (reference sequence). The CDR3 DNA reads TGTGCCAGCAGTCGATCGGGGCCTGGATTTACACCCCTCCACTTT. This encodes CASSRSGPGFTPLHF.

The chain recombines TRBV19 with TRBJ2-7; D is unresolved. This CDR3 region has 14 residues. V shed 2 bases and J shed 5 bases, with 13 bases lying between them. Germline V gene data show CDR1 as LNHDA and CDR2 as SQIVND (reference sequence). The CDR3 protein is CASSIFSVADEQYF. Written as DNA, the CDR3 is TGTGCCAGTAGTATATTTAGTGTGGCGGACGAGCAGTACTTC.

This clone has more than one count but fewer than ten. The J gene is TRBJ1-1, the V gene TRBV11-2; TRBD1 might be the D (5 bases). Germline CDR1 is SGHAT and CDR2 is FQNNGV. The CDR3 has 14 residues. The V end was cut by 3 bases, the J end by 4 bases, with 12 bases between. The CDR3 reads CASSLPGDGTEAFF. CDR3 DNA: TGTGCCAGCAGCTTGCCTGGGGACGGCACTGAAGCTTTCTTT.

This clone was seen only once. J is TRBJ1-1 and V is TRBV27; D remains unclear. The CDR3 is made up of 13 amino acids. Germline lookup yields CDR1 MNHEY and CDR2 SMNVEV (reference sequence). With 1 base removed from V and 1 base from J, the gap between germline ends came to 4 bases. CDR3 in amino acids: CASSLYQNTEAFF. DNA for the CDR3: TGTGCCAGCAGTTTATATCAGAACACTGAAGCTTTCTTT.

The genes are TRBV11-3 and TRBJ2-7; 7 bases align to TRBD1. CDR1 and CDR2 (germline): SGHNT, YENEEA. J gave up 5 bases and V 1 base, and 5 bases lay outside the gene matches. CDR3 length: 14 residues. The DNA for the CDR3 is TGTGCCAGCAGCTTAGGACAGGGAAACGACGAGCAGTACTTC. As protein: CASSLGQGNDEQYF.

The chain uses TRBV7-9 and TRBJ2-7; D remains unclear. This CDR3 spans 14 amino acids. Trimming cost V 5 bases and J 0 bases, with 11 bases left between them. CDR1 is SEHNR, CDR2 FQNEAQ, per germline (reference sequence). The CDR3: CASSPLAVSYEQYF. DNA of the CDR3: TGTGCCAGCAGCCCCCTGGCAGTCTCCTACGAGCAGTACTTC.

As for this clone: The sample contains more than one DNA sequence encoding this CDR3. V is TRBV5-1 and J is TRBJ1-1; perhaps TRBD1 as D (5 bases). V was cut by 1 base and J by 0 bases, with 7 bases left in between. CDR1 and CDR2 from the germline V gene are SGHRS and YFSETQ. The CDR3 length is 14 residues. The chain's CDR3 is CASSLTGLNTEAFF. In nucleotides, the CDR3 is TGCGCCAGCAGCTTGACAGGACTGAACACTGAAGCTTTCTTT.

The rearrangement uses TRBV4-2 and TRBJ2-3, with TRBD2 matching over 9 bases. Unmatched junction bases numbered 2, after V lost 0 bases and J lost 4 bases. CDR1 LGHNA and CDR2 YNFKEQ come from the germline V gene. The CDR3 contains 15 residues. The CDR3 region is CASSQERGGPDTQYF. CDR3 DNA: TGTGCCAGCAGCCAAGAGCGGGGGGGCCCAGATACGCAGTATTTT.

CDR3 nucleotides: TGTGCCAGCAGGGGACAGGGGAATCAGCCCCAGCATTTT. It is translated as CASRGQGNQPQHF. The chain carries TRBV6-5 and TRBJ1-5; the match to TRBD1 covers 10 bases. Germline V gene lookup returns CDR1 MNHEY and CDR2 SVGAGI. There are 13 residues in the CDR3. The ends lost 6 bases at V and 4 bases at J; junction bases unmatched: 0.

The rearrangement joins TRBV10-2 to TRBJ1-2; 9 nucleotides match TRBD1. The CDR3 is 20 amino acids. J gave up 3 bases and V 7 bases, and 24 bases lay outside the gene matches. Germline loops: CDR1 WSHSY, CDR2 SAAADI. DNA for the CDR3: TGCGCCAGCACAGACCCTTTTGTCGGGACAGGGAGGTCTATTGACTATGGCTACACCTTC. It translates to CASTDPFVGTGRSIDYGYTF.

The chain links TRBV7-9 to TRBJ1-1; tentative D call: TRBD1 (5 bases). CDR3 length: 14 amino acids. Trimming removed 5 bases from V and 0 bases from J, with 10 bases in between. Germline-derived CDR1 and CDR2 are SEHNR and FQNEAQ (reference sequence). CDR3 region: CASSMGLLNTEAFF. CDR3 coding DNA: TGTGCCAGCAGCATGGGACTCCTGAACACTGAAGCTTTCTTT.

This rearrangement joins TRBV19 to TRBJ1-1; D call uncertain. With 3 bases removed from V and 8 bases from J, the gap between germline ends came to 10 bases. This CDR3 has 12 residues. Germline loops: CDR1 LNHDA, CDR2 SQIVND (reference sequence). Written as DNA, the CDR3 is TGTGCCAGTAGTATTTATGCCGAGGAAGCTTTCTTT. It yields the protein CASSIYAEEAFF.